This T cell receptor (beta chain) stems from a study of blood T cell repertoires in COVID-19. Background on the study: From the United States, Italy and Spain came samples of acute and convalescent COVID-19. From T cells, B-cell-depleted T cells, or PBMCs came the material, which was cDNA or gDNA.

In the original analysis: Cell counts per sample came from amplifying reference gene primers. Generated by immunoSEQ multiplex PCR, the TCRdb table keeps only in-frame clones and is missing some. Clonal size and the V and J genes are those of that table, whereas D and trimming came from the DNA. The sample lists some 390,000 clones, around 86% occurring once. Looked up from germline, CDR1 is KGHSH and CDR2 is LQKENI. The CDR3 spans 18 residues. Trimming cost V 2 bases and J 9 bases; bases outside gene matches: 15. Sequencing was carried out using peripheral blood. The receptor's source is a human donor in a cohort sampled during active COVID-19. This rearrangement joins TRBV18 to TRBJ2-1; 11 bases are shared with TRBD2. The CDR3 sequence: CASSPSRLAGGPSGEQFF. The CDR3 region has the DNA TGTGCCAGCTCACCAAGTCGGCTAGCGGGAGGTCCTTCTGGTGAGCAGTTCTTC.